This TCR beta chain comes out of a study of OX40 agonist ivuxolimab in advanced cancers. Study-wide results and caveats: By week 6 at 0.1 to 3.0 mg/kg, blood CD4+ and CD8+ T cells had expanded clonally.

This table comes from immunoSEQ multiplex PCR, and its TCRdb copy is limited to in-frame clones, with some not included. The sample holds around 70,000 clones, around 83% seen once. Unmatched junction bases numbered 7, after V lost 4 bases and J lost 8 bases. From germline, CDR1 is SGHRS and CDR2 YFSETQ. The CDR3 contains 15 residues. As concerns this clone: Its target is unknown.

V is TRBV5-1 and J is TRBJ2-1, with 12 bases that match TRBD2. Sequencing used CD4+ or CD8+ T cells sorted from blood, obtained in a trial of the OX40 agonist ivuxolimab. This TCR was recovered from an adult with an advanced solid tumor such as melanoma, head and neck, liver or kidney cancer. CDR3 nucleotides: TGCGCCAGCAGCCTAGGGACTAGCGGGCTTGATGAGCAGTTCTTC. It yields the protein CASSLGTSGLDEQFF.